One T cell receptor (beta chain) is described in this entry. Its specificity is not known. This entry comes from a study of T cells after posttransplantation cyclophosphamide. Sequencing used immunoSEQ multiplex PCR; TCRdb keeps in-frame clones, though not all of them. The sample includes tens of thousands of clones, approximately 71% of them seen just once. Regarding the study as a whole: TRB clonality was highly associated with recipient CMV seropositivity and reactivation.

CDR3 length: 13 amino acids. The germline V gene has CDR1 MDHEN and CDR2 SYDVKM. V dropped 10 bases and J dropped 9 bases, with 19 bases sitting between them. This TCR was sampled from a woman in her fifties or sixties in good health, CMV-negative, and a related stem cell transplant donor. The sequenced sample was memory CD4+ T cells sorted from PBMCs. This chain joins TRBV28 and TRBJ2-1; tentative D call: TRBD2 (7 bases). As DNA, the CDR3 is TGTGCCACCAAGGGGGGGGGACGAAGTGAGCAGTTCTTC. Protein: CATKGGGRSEQFF.